The 26 T cell receptor beta chains reported below all come from one sample, sequenced in a study of T cells after yellow fever vaccination. TCRdb redid the calling of the 5' RACE reads with MiXCR, one entry per CDR3 protein. This table has around 310,000 distinct CDR3 sequences, over 3.5% appearing once. The source material was PBMCs, sampled 15 days after the yellow fever booster vaccination. The receptors were sampled from a man between 18 and 29 years old who received the YFV17D yellow fever vaccine.

At least ten counts were recorded for this clonotype. This sequence joins TRBV7-9 and TRBJ2-1, with D possibly matching TRBD2 (5 bases). Germline CDR1 is SEHNR and CDR2 is FQNEAQ (reference sequence). The V and J ends lost 5 bases and 8 bases respectively, with 13 bases between them. The CDR3 runs 13 residues. CDR3 nucleotide sequence: TGTGCCAGCAGCCCCGGCCCCGGGGATGAGCAGTTCTTC. Translated, it gives CASSPGPGDEQFF.

V and J are TRBV7-2 and TRBJ2-7, with D unresolved. CDR1 SGHTA and CDR2 FQGNSA come from the germline V gene. The V and J ends lost 5 bases and 2 bases respectively, with 16 bases between them. This CDR3 has 15 amino acids. Here the CDR3 DNA reads TGTGCCAGCAGCCTGAGTGGCACAGAAGCCTACGAGCAGTACGTC. Protein product: CASSLSGTEAYEQYV.

The CDR3 here is CASTYGGASDTQYF. The CDR3 DNA follows: TGTGCCAGCACCTACGGGGGGGCATCAGATACGCAGTATTTT. The chain joins TRBV7-2 to TRBJ2-3; 8 bases agree with TRBD2. From germline, CDR1 is SGHTA and CDR2 FQGNSA. The V segment lost 7 bases and the J segment 4 bases; nucleotides outside the gene matches: 7. The CDR3 length is 14 residues.

This clonotype has more than one count but fewer than ten. V usage is TRBV5-6 and J usage is TRBJ2-2; the D gene is possibly TRBD2 (5 bases). The germline V gene has CDR1 SGHDT and CDR2 YYEEEE. V lost 0 bases, J lost 0 bases, and 9 bases lay in between. CDR3 length: 16 residues. The CDR3 nucleotides read TGTGCCAGCAGCTTGGATCGGACTCCGAACACCGGGGAGCTGTTTTTT. It encodes CASSLDRTPNTGELFF.

This clonotype was seen at least ten times. CDR3 nucleotide sequence: TGTGCCAGCAGCCCCCGAGGATATAGCAATCAGCCCCAGCATTTT. Translating gives CASSPRGYSNQPQHF. V and J are TRBV6-2 or TRBV6-3 and TRBJ1-5; the D is unclear. Trimming took 6 bases from V and 0 from J, leaving 12 bases between them. The CDR3 consists of 15 residues. The germline V gene has CDR1 MNHEY and CDR2 SVGEGT.

This rearrangement joins TRBV21-1 to TRBJ2-7. TRBV21-1 is shown as a pseudogene. This CDR3 comprises 14 residues. The CDR3 DNA reads TGTGCCAGCAGCAAAAGGCAGTGGTGCTACGAGCAGTACGTC. Translated, it gives CASSKRQWCYEQYV.

This clonotype came up many times. The chain has TRBV10-3 and TRBJ1-3; 7 bases line up with TRBD1. V lost 6 bases, J lost 3 bases, and 8 bases stayed unmatched. CDR3 size: 15 residues. Germline CDR1 reads ENHRY; CDR2 reads SYGVKD. The CDR3 sequence: CAIRRQGTRGNTIYF. The CDR3, as DNA: TGTGCCATCAGGAGACAGGGAACTCGTGGAAACACCATATATTTT.

Many counts were recorded for this clonotype. CDR3 sequence reads: CATALAGQETQYF. The DNA for the CDR3 is TGTGCCACGGCTTTAGCGGGGCAAGAGACCCAGTACTTC. The gene calls are TRBV10-3 and TRBJ2-5, with 8 bases matching TRBD2. V shed 10 bases and J 2 bases; nucleotides not matched to a gene: 6. In germline, CDR1 is ENHRY, CDR2 SYGVKD. The CDR3 contains 13 residues.

This clonotype showed up just a few times. The chain employs TRBV7-2 and TRBJ2-3; 12 positions match TRBD2. The junction had 11 bases not matched to a gene; V was cut back by 10 bases and J by 0 bases. Germline assignment: CDR1 SGHTA and CDR2 FQGNSA. The CDR3 runs 17 residues. The CDR3, as DNA: TGTGCCACCAGACGTCCTGGGACTAGCGGGAGCACAGATACGCAGTATTTT. Amino acids: CATRRPGTSGSTDTQYF.

This clonotype was seen many times. The chain links TRBV11-2 to TRBJ1-1; D gene uncertain. The germline CDR1 and CDR2 sequences are SGHAT and FQNNGV. CDR3 length: 15 amino acids. V was trimmed by 3 bases and J by 1 base, leaving 12 bases between them. This chain's CDR3 is CASSFGLGRNTEAFF. CDR3 sequence (DNA): TGTGCCAGCAGCTTTGGGTTAGGGCGGAACACTGAAGCTTTCTTT.

This clonotype was recorded many times. The chain is built from TRBV7-8 and TRBJ1-1, with D maybe TRBD1 (6 bases). V was pared by 1 base and J by 2 bases, with 11 bases between. Germline V CDR1 and CDR2: SGHVS, FQNEAQ. The CDR3 consists of 15 residues. The CDR3 is CASSLGRGANTEAFF. The CDR3 nucleotides read TGTGCCAGCAGCTTAGGACGGGGGGCCAACACTGAAGCTTTCTTT. Full variable domain (rest looked up from reference TRBV7-8 and TRBJ1-1): GAGVSQSPRYKVAKRGQDVALRCDPISGHVSLFWYQQALGQGPEFLTYFQNEAQLDKSGLPSDRFFAERPEGSVSTLKIQRTQQEDSAVYLCASSLGRGANTEAFFGQGTRLTVV.

This clonotype was detected only a few times. This chain connects TRBV5-6 to TRBJ1-6; 10 bases are a match to TRBD1. V lost 0 bases to trimming and J lost 9 bases; unmatched junction nucleotides: 9. In germline, CDR1 is SGHDT, CDR2 YYEEEE. This CDR3 is 17 amino acids long. CDR3 loop: CASSLAVGTGVSSPLHF. In nucleotides, the CDR3 is TGTGCCAGCAGCTTGGCCGTTGGGACAGGGGTTAGTTCACCCCTCCACTTT.

This clonotype was recorded a few times. The chain joins TRBV27 to TRBJ2-1; 9 nucleotides match TRBD2. Germline V gene sequence: CDR1 MNHEY, CDR2 SMNVEV (reference sequence). V trimming: 2 bases; J trimming: 6 bases; junction bases outside the gene matches: 5. This CDR3 is built from 15 residues. CDR3 in amino acids: CASSLGRGGGNEQFF. The CDR3 DNA is TGTGCCAGCAGTTTAGGGCGGGGGGGCGGCAATGAGCAGTTCTTC.

This clonotype was observed at least ten times. V and J are TRBV5-6 and TRBJ1-2; D ambiguous. Per the germline V gene, CDR1 is SGHDT and CDR2 is YYEEEE. The CDR3 is 12 amino acids. The V end lost 4 bases, the J end lost 6 bases, and 10 bases lay between the germline ends. The CDR3 bases are TGTGCCAGCAGCCCCGGCGGAGATGGCTACACCTTC. Amino acids: CASSPGGDGYTF.

Many counts were recorded for this clonotype. The CDR3: CSVDDGDFNYGYTF. The CDR3 coding sequence is TGCAGCGTTGATGATGGGGATTTTAACTATGGCTACACCTTC. The chain carries TRBV29-1 and TRBJ1-2; no definite D call. This CDR3 comprises 14 residues. CDR1 and CDR2 (germline): SQVTM, ANQGSEA. Trimming took 3 bases from V and 1 from J, leaving 12 bases between them. The full variable domain, rest sourced from reference TRBV29-1 and TRBJ1-2, is SAVISQKPSRDICQRGTSLTIQCQVDSQVTMMFWYRQQPGQSLTLIATANQGSEATYESGFVIDKFPISRPNLTFSTLTVSNMSPEDSSIYLCSVDDGDFNYGYTFGSGTRLTVV.

The table lists this clonotype with many counts. This chain uses TRBV7-6 with TRBJ1-1, with TRBD1 as a possible D gene (5 bases). Germline V gene sequence: CDR1 SGHVS, CDR2 FNYEAQ. Trimming took off 3 bases at V and 0 bases at J, with 11 bases between the two ends. This CDR3 comprises 15 residues. As DNA, the CDR3 is TGTGCCAGCAGCTTGGGGGGAACAATGAACACTGAAGCTTTCTTT. Translation gives CASSLGGTMNTEAFF.

Many counts were recorded for this clonotype. The V gene is TRBV20-1, the J gene TRBJ1-2, with D uncertain. Germline loops: CDR1 DFQATT, CDR2 SNEGSKA (reference sequence). The CDR3 covers 14 residues. Trimming removed 1 base from V and 0 bases from J, with 9 bases in between. The CDR3 DNA reads TGCAGTGCTAGAGTGGGGTGGACTAACTATGGCTACACCTTC. It codes for CSARVGWTNYGYTF.

The rearrangement links TRBV5-1 to TRBJ1-1; TRBD1 agrees at 8 bases. Germline V gives CDR1 SGHRS, CDR2 YFSETQ. The CDR3 consists of 15 residues. The trim removed 2 bases at V and 7 bases at J, leaving 10 bases unmatched. CDR3 sequence (DNA): TGCGCCAGCAGCTTCGACAGGGGCCCTGCGGATGAAGCTTTCTTT. Its protein product is CASSFDRGPADEAFF.

This clonotype was detected only a few times. The chain joins TRBV20-1 to TRBJ2-3; no clear D. Trimming took 6 bases from V and 1 from J, leaving 8 bases between them. CDR3 size: 12 residues. Germline V gene sequence: CDR1 DFQATT, CDR2 SNEGSKA (reference sequence). The CDR3 region is CSARRGTDTQYF. The CDR3 DNA reads TGCAGTGCCCGCCGAGGCACAGATACGCAGTATTTT.

This clonotype was picked up many times. The rearrangement uses TRBV14 and TRBJ2-5, with 7 bases aligning to TRBD1. This CDR3 region has 15 residues. Trimming at V came to 0 bases and at J to 5 bases, leaving 6 bases not matched to a gene. Germline V gene lookup returns CDR1 SGHDN and CDR2 FVKESK. In DNA, the CDR3 is TGTGCCAGCAGCCAAGATCAAGCAGGGGGTGAGACCCAGTACTTC. Residues: CASSQDQAGGETQYF.

There are many counts of this clonotype. The chain couples TRBV7-9 to TRBJ1-1, with 9 bases matching TRBD1. The CDR3 contains 15 residues. Germline loops: CDR1 SEHNR, CDR2 FQNEAQ (reference sequence). Trimming at V came to 5 bases and at J to 5 bases, leaving 9 bases not matched to a gene. The CDR3 loop is CASSPVRDRATEAFF. In nucleotides, the CDR3 is TGTGCCAGCAGCCCCGTACGGGACAGGGCAACTGAAGCTTTCTTT.

This clonotype came up many times. The chain uses TRBV25-1 and TRBJ1-2; the D gene is possibly TRBD1 (5 bases). Deletions cut 5 bases from V and 5 bases from J, with 12 bases between. From germline, CDR1 is MGHDK and CDR2 SYGVNS. The CDR3 contains 13 residues. The chain's CDR3 is CASSRQGTYGYTF. CDR3 DNA sequence: TGTGCCAGCAGTAGGCAGGGCACTTATGGCTACACCTTC.

The chain combines TRBV4-1 with TRBJ1-1; D is undetermined. Germline assignment: CDR1 MGHRA and CDR2 YSYEKL. This CDR3 is built from 15 residues. V gave up 0 bases and J gave up 1 base, with 9 bases separating them. The CDR3 sequence: CASSQDLQQNTEAFF. The CDR3, as DNA: TGCGCCAGCAGCCAAGATTTACAGCAGAACACTGAAGCTTTCTTT.

This clonotype was detected only a few times. The chain is built from TRBV30 and TRBJ2-5; D unresolved. The CDR3 is made up of 13 amino acids. CDR1 and CDR2 (germline): GTSNPN, SVGIG (reference sequence). V was trimmed by 1 base and J by 5 bases, leaving 11 bases between them. CDR3 DNA: TGTGCCTGGAGTGCAGCAGCACCCGAGACCCAGTACTTC. This translates into CAWSAAAPETQYF.

In this sample, this clonotype turned up a few times. The rearrangement uses TRBV5-1 and TRBJ2-5; 9 bases map to TRBD1. J gave up 5 bases and V 3 bases, and 8 bases lay outside the gene matches. CDR1 is SGHRS, CDR2 YFSETQ, per germline. The length of the CDR3 is 15 residues. CDR3 sequence reads: CASSSQGAPVETQYF. The CDR3, as DNA: TGCGCCAGCAGCTCACAGGGGGCGCCGGTCGAGACCCAGTACTTC.

The sample holds a few counts of this clonotype. J is TRBJ1-1 and V is TRBV29-1; 7 bases map to TRBD1. J lost 12 bases, V lost 7 bases, and 17 bases had no gene match. This CDR3 is built from 13 residues. Per the germline V gene, CDR1 is SQVTM and CDR2 is ANQGSEA. Here the CDR3 reads CSATTGQDFPPFF. The CDR3 coding sequence is TGCAGCGCGACGACAGGGCAGGACTTCCCCCCTTTCTTT.